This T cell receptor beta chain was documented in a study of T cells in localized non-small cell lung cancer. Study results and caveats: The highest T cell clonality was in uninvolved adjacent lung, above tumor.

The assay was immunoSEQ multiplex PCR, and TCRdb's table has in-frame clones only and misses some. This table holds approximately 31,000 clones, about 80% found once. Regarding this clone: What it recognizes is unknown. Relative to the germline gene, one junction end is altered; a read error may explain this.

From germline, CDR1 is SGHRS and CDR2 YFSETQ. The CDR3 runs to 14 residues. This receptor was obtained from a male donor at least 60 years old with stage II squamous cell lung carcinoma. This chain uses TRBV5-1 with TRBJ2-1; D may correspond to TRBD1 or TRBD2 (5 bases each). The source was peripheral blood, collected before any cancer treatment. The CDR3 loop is CASSPGTSNNEQFF. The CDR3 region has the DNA TGCGCCAGCAGCCCCGGGACCTCCAACAATGAGCAGTTCTTC.